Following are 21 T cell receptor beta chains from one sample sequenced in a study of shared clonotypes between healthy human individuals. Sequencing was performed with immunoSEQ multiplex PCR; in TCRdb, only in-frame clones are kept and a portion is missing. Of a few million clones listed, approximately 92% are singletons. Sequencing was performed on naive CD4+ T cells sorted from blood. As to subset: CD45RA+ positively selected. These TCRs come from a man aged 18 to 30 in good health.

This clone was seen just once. CDR3 region: CASSRRDYQGTDTQYF. Written as DNA, the CDR3 is TGTGCCAGCAGTCGAAGAGACTACCAAGGCACAGATACGCAGTATTTT. The chain joins TRBV28 to TRBJ2-3, with D perhaps matching TRBD2 (5 bases). The CDR3 is made up of 16 amino acids. Looked up from germline, CDR1 is MDHEN and CDR2 is SYDVKM. The germline V and J ends were trimmed by 5 bases and 1 base, with 16 bases remaining between them.

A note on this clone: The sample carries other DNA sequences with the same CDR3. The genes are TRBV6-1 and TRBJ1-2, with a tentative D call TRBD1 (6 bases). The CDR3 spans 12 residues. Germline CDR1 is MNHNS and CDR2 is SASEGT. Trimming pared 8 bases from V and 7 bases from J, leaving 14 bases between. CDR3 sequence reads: CASSAGAGGYTF. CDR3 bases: TGTGCCAGCTCAGCAGGGGCGGGTGGCTACACCTTC.

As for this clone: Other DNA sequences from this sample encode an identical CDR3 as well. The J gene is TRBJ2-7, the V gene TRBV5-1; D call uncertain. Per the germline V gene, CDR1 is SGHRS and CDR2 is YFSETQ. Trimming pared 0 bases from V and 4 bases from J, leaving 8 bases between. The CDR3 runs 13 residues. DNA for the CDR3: TGCGCCAGCAGCTTGGCCCGTGGGTACGAGCAGTACTTC. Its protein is CASSLARGYEQYF.

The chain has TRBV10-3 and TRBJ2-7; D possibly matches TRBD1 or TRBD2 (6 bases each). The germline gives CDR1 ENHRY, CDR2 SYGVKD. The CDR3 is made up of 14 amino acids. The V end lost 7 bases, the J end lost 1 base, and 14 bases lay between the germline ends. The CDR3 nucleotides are TGTGCCATCAAGGAGGGGGTCCTGTCCTACGAGCAGTACTTC. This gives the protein CAIKEGVLSYEQYF.

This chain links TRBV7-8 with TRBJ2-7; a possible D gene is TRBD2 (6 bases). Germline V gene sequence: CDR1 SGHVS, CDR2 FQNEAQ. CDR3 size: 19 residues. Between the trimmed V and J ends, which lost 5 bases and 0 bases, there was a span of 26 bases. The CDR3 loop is CASSPNPDPPGLSSYEQYF. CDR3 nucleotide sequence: TGTGCCAGCAGCCCAAACCCAGACCCGCCGGGACTCAGCTCCTACGAGCAGTACTTC.

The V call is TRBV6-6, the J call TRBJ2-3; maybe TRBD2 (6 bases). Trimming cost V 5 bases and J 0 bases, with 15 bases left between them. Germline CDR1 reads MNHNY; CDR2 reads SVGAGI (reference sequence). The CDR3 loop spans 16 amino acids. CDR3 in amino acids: CASSPDSGSSTDTQYF. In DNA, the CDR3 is TGTGCCAGCAGTCCCGATAGCGGCTCTAGCACAGATACGCAGTATTTT.

The CDR3 coding sequence is TGTGCCAGCAGTATACTTGGGGAGCAGTTCTTC. It yields the protein CASSILGEQFF. The chain employs TRBV6-1 and TRBJ2-1; D is undetermined. Per the germline V gene, CDR1 is MNHNS and CDR2 is SASEGT. CDR3 length equals 11 residues. Deletions cut 5 bases from V and 10 bases from J, with 9 bases between.

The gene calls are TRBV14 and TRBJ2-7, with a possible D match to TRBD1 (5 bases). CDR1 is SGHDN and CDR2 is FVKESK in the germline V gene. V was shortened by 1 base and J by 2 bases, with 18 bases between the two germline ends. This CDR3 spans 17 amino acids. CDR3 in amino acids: CASSQALGAVNAYEQYF. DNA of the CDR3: TGTGCCAGCAGCCAAGCCCTAGGGGCGGTGAACGCCTACGAGCAGTACTTC. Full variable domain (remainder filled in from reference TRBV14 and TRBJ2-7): EAGVTQFPSHSVIEKGQTVTLRCDPISGHDNLYWYRRVMGKEIKFLLHFVKESKQDESGMPNNRFLAERTGGTYSTLKVQPAELEDSGVYFCASSQALGAVNAYEQYFGPGTRLTVT.

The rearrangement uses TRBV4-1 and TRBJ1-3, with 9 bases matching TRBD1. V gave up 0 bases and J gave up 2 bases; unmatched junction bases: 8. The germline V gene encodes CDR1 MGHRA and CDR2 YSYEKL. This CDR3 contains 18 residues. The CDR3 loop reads CASSQDTTGGLTGNTIYF. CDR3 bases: TGCGCCAGCAGCCAAGATACAACAGGGGGCTTGACTGGAAACACCATATATTTT.

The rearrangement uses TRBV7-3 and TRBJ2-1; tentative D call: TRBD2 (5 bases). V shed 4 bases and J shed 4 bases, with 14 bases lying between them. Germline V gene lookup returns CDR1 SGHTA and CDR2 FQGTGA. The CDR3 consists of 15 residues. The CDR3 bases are TGTGCCAGCAGCTCTCTCCGGGGTCCATACAATGAGCAGTTCTTC. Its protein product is CASSSLRGPYNEQFF.

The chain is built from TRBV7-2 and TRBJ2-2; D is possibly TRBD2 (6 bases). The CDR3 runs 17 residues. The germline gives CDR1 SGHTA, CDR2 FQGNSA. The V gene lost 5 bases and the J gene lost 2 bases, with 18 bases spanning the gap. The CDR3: CASSHGGSKQNTGELFF. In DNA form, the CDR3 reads TGTGCCAGCAGCCACGGGGGTTCGAAACAAAACACCGGGGAGCTGTTTTTT.

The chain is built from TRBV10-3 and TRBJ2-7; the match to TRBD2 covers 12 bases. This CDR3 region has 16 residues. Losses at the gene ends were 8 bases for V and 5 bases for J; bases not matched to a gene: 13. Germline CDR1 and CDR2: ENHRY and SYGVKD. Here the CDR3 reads CAIGQTSGSGVDEQYF. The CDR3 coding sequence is TGTGCCATCGGACAGACTAGCGGGAGCGGGGTCGACGAGCAGTACTTC.

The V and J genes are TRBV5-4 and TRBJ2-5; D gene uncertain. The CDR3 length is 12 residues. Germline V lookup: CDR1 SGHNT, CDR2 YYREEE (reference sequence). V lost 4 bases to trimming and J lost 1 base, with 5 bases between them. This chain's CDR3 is CASSDTQETQYF. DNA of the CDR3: TGTGCCAGCAGCGACACCCAAGAGACCCAGTACTTC.

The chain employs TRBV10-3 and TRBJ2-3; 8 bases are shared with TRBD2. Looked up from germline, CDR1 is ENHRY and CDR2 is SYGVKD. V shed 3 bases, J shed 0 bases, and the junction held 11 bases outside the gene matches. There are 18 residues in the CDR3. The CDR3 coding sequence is TGTGCCATCAGTGACCTCACAACTAGCGGCCTCAGCACAGATACGCAGTATTTT. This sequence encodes CAISDLTTSGLSTDTQYF.

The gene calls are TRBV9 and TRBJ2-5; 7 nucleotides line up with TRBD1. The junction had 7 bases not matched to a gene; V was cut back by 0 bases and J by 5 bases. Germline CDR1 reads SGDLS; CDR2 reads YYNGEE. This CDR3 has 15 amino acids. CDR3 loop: CASSVGNRGLETQYF. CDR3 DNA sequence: TGTGCCAGCAGCGTAGGAAACAGGGGCCTTGAGACCCAGTACTTC.

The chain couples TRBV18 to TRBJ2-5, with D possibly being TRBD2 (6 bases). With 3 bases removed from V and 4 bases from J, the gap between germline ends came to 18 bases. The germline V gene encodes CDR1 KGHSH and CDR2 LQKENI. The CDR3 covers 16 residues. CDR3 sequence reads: CASSPGRDRGRETQYF. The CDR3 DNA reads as TGTGCCAGCTCACCGGGCCGGGACCGGGGGAGAGAGACCCAGTACTTC. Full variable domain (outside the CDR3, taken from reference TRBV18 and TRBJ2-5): NAGVMQNPRHLVRRRGQEARLRCSPMKGHSHVYWYRQLPEEGLKFMVYLQKENIIDESGMPKERFSAEFPKEGPSILRIQQVVRGDSAAYFCASSPGRDRGRETQYFGPGTRLLVL.

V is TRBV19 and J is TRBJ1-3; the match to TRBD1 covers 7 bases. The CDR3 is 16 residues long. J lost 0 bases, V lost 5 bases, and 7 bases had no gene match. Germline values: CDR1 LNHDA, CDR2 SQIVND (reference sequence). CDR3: CASSGSGGSSGNTIYF. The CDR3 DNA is TGTGCCAGTAGTGGATCAGGGGGAAGCTCTGGAAACACCATATATTTT.

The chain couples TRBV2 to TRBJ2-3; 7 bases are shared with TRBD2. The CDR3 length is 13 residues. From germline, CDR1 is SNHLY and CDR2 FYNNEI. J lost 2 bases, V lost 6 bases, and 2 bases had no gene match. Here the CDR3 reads CASRGGVTDTQYF. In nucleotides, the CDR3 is TGTGCCAGCAGGGGGGGGGTCACAGATACGCAGTATTTT.

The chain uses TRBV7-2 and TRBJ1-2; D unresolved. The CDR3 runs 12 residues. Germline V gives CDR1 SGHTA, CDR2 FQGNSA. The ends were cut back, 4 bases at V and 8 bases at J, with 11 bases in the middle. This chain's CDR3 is CASSSWTWGYTF. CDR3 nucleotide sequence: TGTGCCAGCAGCTCTTGGACGTGGGGCTACACCTTC.

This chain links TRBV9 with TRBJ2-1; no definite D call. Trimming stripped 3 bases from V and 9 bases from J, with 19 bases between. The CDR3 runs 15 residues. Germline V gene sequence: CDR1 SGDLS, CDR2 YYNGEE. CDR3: CASSAELHSPTEQFF. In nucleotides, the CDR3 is TGTGCCAGCAGCGCCGAACTCCATTCGCCCACTGAGCAGTTCTTC.

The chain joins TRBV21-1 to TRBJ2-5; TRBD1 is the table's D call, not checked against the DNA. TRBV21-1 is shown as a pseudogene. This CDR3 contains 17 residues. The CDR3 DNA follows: TGTGCCAGCAGCAAAGCGCCGGACAGGGGAATTCAAGAGACCCAGTACTTC. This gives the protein CASSKAPDRGIQETQYF.